Shown below are 9 T cell receptor beta chains from a single sample sequenced in a study of T cell clonotyping in hematopoietic cell transplantation. TCRdb's table, derived via immunoSEQ multiplex PCR, lists solely in-frame clones and lacks some. The table records tens of thousands of clones, 85% to 90% of them present only once. Time point denoted: recipient sample about 28 days before transplant, after cytoreduction. Sample: peripheral blood mononuclear cells, taken before stem cell transplant. The receptors derive from a man aged 55 to 70 with biphenotypic leukemia. Some clones in this sample may be carry-over from other donors' samples.

The V and J genes are TRBV30 and TRBJ1-5, with 9 bases lining up with TRBD1. The germline gives CDR1 GTSNPN, CDR2 SVGIG (reference sequence). The CDR3 contains 14 residues. Trimming took 3 bases from V and 7 from J; bases not matched to a gene: 7. The CDR3 DNA is TGTGCCTGGAGCTCACAGGGGGCAGGACAGCCCCAGCATTTT. Translation gives CAWSSQGAGQPQHF.

This rearrangement joins TRBV5-8 to TRBJ2-7, with TRBD2 identical over 7 bases. In germline, CDR1 is SGHTS, CDR2 YDEGEE. V shed 2 bases, J shed 0 bases, and the junction held 14 bases outside the gene matches. The length of the CDR3 is 18 residues. The CDR3: CASSLIGTTDSHSYEQYF. CDR3 nucleotide sequence: TGTGCCAGCAGCTTAATTGGGACTACCGATTCTCACTCCTACGAGCAGTACTTC. Full variable domain (outside the CDR3, taken from reference TRBV5-8 and TRBJ2-7): EAGVTQSPTHLIKTRGQQATLRCSPISGHTSVYWYQQALGLGLQFLLWYDEGEERNRGNFPPRFSGRQFPNYSSELNVNALELEDSALYLCASSLIGTTDSHSYEQYFGPGTRLTVT.

This chain joins TRBV4-2 and TRBJ1-2, with TRBD1 matching over 8 bases. Germline V gene data show CDR1 as LGHNA and CDR2 as YNFKEQ. This CDR3 has 16 amino acids. The ends lost 1 base at V and 6 bases at J; junction bases unmatched: 10. CDR3: CASSQGPRTGTHGYTF. DNA for the CDR3: TGTGCCAGCAGCCAAGGCCCCCGGACAGGGACCCATGGCTACACCTTC.

The V gene is TRBV9, the J gene TRBJ2-7; TRBD1 aligns across 9 bases. Germline V gene sequence: CDR1 SGDLS, CDR2 YYNGEE. This CDR3 spans 13 amino acids. V lost 4 bases, J lost 4 bases, and 3 bases stayed unmatched. The CDR3 sequence: CASSSGQGYEQYF. CDR3 DNA sequence: TGTGCCAGCAGCTCTGGACAGGGGTACGAGCAGTACTTC. The whole variable domain, remainder taken from reference TRBV9 and TRBJ2-7, is DSGVTQTPKHLITATGQRVTLRCSPRSGDLSVYWYQQSLDQGLQFLIQYYNGEERAKGNILERFSAQQFPDLHSELNLSSLELGDSALYFCASSSGQGYEQYFGPGTRLTVT.

This clone appeared a few times. This chain connects TRBV6-6 to TRBJ1-2, with 7 positions matching TRBD1. The CDR3 contains 10 residues. Germline-derived CDR1 and CDR2 are MNHNY and SVGAGI (reference sequence). V shed 10 bases, J shed 8 bases, and the junction held 4 bases outside the gene matches. The CDR3 DNA reads as TGTGCCACAGGGGGTTTGGGCTACACCTTC. Residues: CATGGLGYTF.

The CDR3 reads CASRKGNTEAFF. The CDR3 DNA reads as TGTGCCAGCCGCAAGGGGAACACTGAAGCTTTCTTT. The chain links TRBV7-9 to TRBJ1-1; D not certain. This CDR3 spans 12 amino acids. Germline V gene lookup returns CDR1 SEHNR and CDR2 FQNEAQ (reference sequence). V lost 8 bases, J lost 1 base, and 8 bases lay in between.

This chain links TRBV6-1 with TRBJ1-4; no clear D gene. The germline V and J ends were trimmed by 5 bases and 7 bases, with 14 bases remaining between them. Germline-derived CDR1 and CDR2 are MNHNS and SASEGT. The CDR3 has 14 amino acids. The CDR3 here is CASSRQAGSEKLFF. The DNA for the CDR3 is TGTGCCAGCAGTCGGCAGGCAGGTAGTGAAAAACTGTTTTTT.

The chain is built from TRBV28 and TRBJ2-7; D uncertain. Germline V gene sequence: CDR1 MDHEN, CDR2 SYDVKM. This CDR3 has 13 residues. V shed 5 bases and J shed 2 bases, with 10 bases lying between them. The CDR3 nucleotides read TGTGCCAGCAGTCGACTGTCCACCTACGAGCAGTACTTC. Residues: CASSRLSTYEQYF.

This clone has a handful of counts. The V gene is TRBV29-1, the J gene TRBJ1-2; TRBD1 aligns across 9 bases. From germline, CDR1 is SQVTM and CDR2 ANQGSEA. This CDR3 is 12 amino acids long. V dropped 4 bases and J dropped 4; count of bases not matched to a gene: 1. CDR3 DNA: TGCAGCGTTGGGGGACAGGGCTATGGCTACACCTTC. As protein: CSVGGQGYGYTF.